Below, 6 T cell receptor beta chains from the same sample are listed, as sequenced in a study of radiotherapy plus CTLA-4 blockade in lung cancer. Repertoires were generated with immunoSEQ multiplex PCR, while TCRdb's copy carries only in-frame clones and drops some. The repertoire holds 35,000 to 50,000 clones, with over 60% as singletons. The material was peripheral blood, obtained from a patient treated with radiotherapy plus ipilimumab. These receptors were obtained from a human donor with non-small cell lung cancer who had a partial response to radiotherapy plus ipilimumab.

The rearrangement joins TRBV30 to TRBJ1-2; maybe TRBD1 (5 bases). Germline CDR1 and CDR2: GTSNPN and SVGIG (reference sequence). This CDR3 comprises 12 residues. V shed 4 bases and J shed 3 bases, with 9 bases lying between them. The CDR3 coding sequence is TGTGCCTGGAATTGGGGGGACTATGGCTACACCTTC. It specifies CAWNWGDYGYTF.

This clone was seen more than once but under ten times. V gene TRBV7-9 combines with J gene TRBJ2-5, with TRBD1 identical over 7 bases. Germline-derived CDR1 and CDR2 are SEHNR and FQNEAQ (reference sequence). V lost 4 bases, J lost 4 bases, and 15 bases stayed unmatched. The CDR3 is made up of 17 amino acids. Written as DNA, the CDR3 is TGTGCCAGCAGCTCCTCACCGCTGACAGGGCAATCAGAGACCCAGTACTTC. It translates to CASSSSPLTGQSETQYF. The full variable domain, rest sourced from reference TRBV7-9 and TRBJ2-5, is DTGVSQNPRHKITKRGQNVTFRCDPISEHNRLYWYRQTLGQGPEFLTYFQNEAQLEKSRLLSDRFSAERPKGSFSTLEIQRTEQGDSAMYLCASSSSPLTGQSETQYFGPGTRLLVL.

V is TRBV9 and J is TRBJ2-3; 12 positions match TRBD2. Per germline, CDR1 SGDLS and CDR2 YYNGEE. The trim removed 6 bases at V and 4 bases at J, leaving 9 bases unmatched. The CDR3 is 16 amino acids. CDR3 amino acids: CASTYGLAGFADTQYF. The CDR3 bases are TGTGCCAGCACCTATGGACTAGCGGGATTCGCAGATACGCAGTATTTT. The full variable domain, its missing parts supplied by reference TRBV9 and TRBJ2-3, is DSGVTQTPKHLITATGQRVTLRCSPRSGDLSVYWYQQSLDQGLQFLIQYYNGEERAKGNILERFSAQQFPDLHSELNLSSLELGDSALYFCASTYGLAGFADTQYFGPGTRLTVL.

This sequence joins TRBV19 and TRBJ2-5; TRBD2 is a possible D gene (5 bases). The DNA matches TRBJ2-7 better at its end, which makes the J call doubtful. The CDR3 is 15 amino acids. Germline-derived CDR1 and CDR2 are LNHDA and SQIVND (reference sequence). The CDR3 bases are TGTGCCAGTAGTATTTCGGGATCAAATAACTACGAGCAGTACTTC. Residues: CASSISGSNNYEQYF.

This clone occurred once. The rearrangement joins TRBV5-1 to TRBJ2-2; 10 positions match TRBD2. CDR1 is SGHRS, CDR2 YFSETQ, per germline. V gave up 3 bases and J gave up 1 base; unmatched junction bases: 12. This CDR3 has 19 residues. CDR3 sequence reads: CASSSGERGGYRNTGELFF. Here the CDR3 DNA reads TGCGCCAGCAGCTCCGGGGAGCGGGGGGGCTATCGGAACACCGGGGAGCTGTTTTTT.

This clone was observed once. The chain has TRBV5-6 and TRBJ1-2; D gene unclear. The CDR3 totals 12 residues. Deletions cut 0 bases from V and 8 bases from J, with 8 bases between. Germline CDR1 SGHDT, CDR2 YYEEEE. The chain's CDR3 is CASSLGSDGYTF. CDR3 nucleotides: TGTGCCAGCAGCTTGGGGAGCGACGGCTACACCTTC.